There are many counts of the clone carrying this TCR beta chain. Its antigen is not known. These data originate in a study of neurological immune-mediated disorders. Findings and limits, study-wide: When grouped phylogenetically, the repertoires of 18 of the 34 multiple sclerosis patients fell together in one related-CDR3 cluster, which is a possible signature.

The authors produced cDNA by 5'RACE using 10-nucleotide random UMIs. TCRdb used MiXCR to reprocess the 5' RACE reads, holding one entry per CDR3 protein. The data show tens of thousands of distinct CDR3 sequences, approximately 3.8% seen once. CDR1 and CDR2 (germline): DFQATT, SNEGSKA (reference sequence). CDR3 length: 15 residues. Trimming removed 6 bases at V and 2 bases at J, with 18 bases between. The sequence was collected from a man aged 25 to 40 with multiple sclerosis. The sequenced material came from PBMCs. This chain links TRBV20-1 with TRBJ2-3; D might be TRBD1 or TRBD2, each matching 5 bases. CDR3 region: CSALSHGADTDTQYF. The CDR3 region has the DNA TGCAGTGCACTCAGCCACGGGGCAGACACAGATACGCAGTATTTT.